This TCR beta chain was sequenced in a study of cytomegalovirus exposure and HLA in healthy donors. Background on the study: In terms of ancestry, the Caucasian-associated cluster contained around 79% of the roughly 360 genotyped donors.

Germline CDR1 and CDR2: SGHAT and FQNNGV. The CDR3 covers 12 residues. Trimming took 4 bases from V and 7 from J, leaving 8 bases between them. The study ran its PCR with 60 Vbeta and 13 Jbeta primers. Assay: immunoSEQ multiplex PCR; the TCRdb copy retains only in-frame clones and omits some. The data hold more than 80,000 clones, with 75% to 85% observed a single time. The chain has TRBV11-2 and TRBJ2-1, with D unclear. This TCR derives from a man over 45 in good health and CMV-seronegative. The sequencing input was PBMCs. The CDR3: CASSSLMNEQFF. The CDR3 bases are TGTGCCAGCAGCTCCCTAATGAATGAGCAGTTCTTC.